Ten or more counts support the clone carrying this T cell receptor (beta chain). What it recognizes is unknown. The data derive from a study of T cell repertoires in cytomegalovirus infection. For the study at large: CMV epitopes in the study were HLA-C-restricted (recently identified) and HLA-B-restricted (well studied). Findings and caveats of the study: Identification of carriers of CMV plus the relevant HLA was achieved through cumulative public TCR beta family frequency. Within the response measured ex vivo, HLA-C-restricted CMV-specific TCR beta clonotypes were dominant.

CDR3 size: 17 residues. Trimming shortened V by 1 base and J by 4 bases, and 17 bases separated the two germline ends. Germline assignment: CDR1 SGHVS and CDR2 FNYEAQ. In TCRdb, the reads were re-called with MiXCR into one record per CDR3 protein. The data contain 650,000 to 850,000 distinct CDR3 sequences, about 28% of them singletons. Specimen: cultured CD8+ T cells from PBMCs, collected from culture after CMV antigen stimulation. The genes are TRBV7-6 and TRBJ2-1, with D uncertain. The receptor was isolated from a human donor in good health (CMV status not recorded). Some clones in this sample may be carry-over from other donors' samples. CDR3 residues: CASSLEGPYNRYNEQFF. In DNA, the CDR3 is TGTGCCAGCAGCTTAGAGGGCCCCTATAATAGGTACAATGAGCAGTTCTTC.